These 13 T cell receptor beta chains were all obtained from the same sample, sequenced in a study of radiotherapy plus CTLA-4 blockade in lung cancer. Libraries were prepared by immunoSEQ multiplex PCR; TCRdb keeps only in-frame clonotypes and omits some of them. The sample contains some 73,000 clones, around 79% of which appear only once. This material consisted of peripheral blood, taken from a patient treated with radiotherapy plus ipilimumab. Receptors originate from a human donor with non-small cell lung cancer whose response to radiotherapy plus ipilimumab could not be evaluated. Some clones in this sample may be carry-over from other donors' samples.

This clone was observed a single time. CDR3 region: CASNGGGAVNYGYTF. CDR3 nucleotide sequence: TGTGCCAGCAATGGCGGGGGCGCAGTGAACTATGGCTACACCTTC. The V and J genes are TRBV28 and TRBJ1-2; weak D call: TRBD1 (6 bases). Trimming took off 7 bases at V and 2 bases at J, with 17 bases between the two ends. The CDR3 length is 15 residues. From germline, CDR1 is MDHEN and CDR2 SYDVKM.

The chain combines TRBV7-8 with TRBJ2-2, with 9 bases aligning to TRBD2. The CDR3 totals 15 residues. V shed 6 bases and J 8 bases; nucleotides not matched to a gene: 10. Germline CDR1 is SGHVS and CDR2 is FQNEAQ. Here the CDR3 DNA reads TGTGCCAGCAGGCCTAATAGCGGGGGAGGGGGGGAGCTGTTTTTT. It encodes CASRPNSGGGGELFF. Full variable domain (rest looked up from reference TRBV7-8 and TRBJ2-2): GAGVSQSPRYKVAKRGQDVALRCDPISGHVSLFWYQQALGQGPEFLTYFQNEAQLDKSGLPSDRFFAERPEGSVSTLKIQRTQQEDSAVYLCASRPNSGGGGELFFGEGSRLTVL.

This sequence joins TRBV5-1 and TRBJ1-1; 8 nucleotides align to TRBD1. Germline assignment: CDR1 SGHRS and CDR2 YFSETQ. The CDR3 has 15 residues. V shed 3 bases and J 7 bases; nucleotides not matched to a gene: 11. CDR3 sequence (DNA): TGCGCCAGCAGCTCGGTCCAACCTGGACAGGGTGAAGCTTTCTTT. Amino acid sequence: CASSSVQPGQGEAFF.

The J gene is TRBJ1-6, the V gene TRBV14; no clear D. The CDR3 sequence is 15 residues long. V was shortened by 1 base and J by 10 bases, with 14 bases between the two germline ends. Germline V lookup: CDR1 SGHDN, CDR2 FVKESK. This chain's CDR3 is CASSQGAAVASPLHF. The CDR3 DNA reads TGTGCCAGCAGCCAAGGAGCGGCGGTGGCCTCACCCCTCCACTTT.

The chain combines TRBV7-2 with TRBJ2-7; 7 bases match TRBD1. Germline-derived CDR1 and CDR2 are SGHTA and FQGNSA. The CDR3 runs 13 residues. The ends lost 5 bases at V and 2 bases at J; junction bases unmatched: 3. CDR3 nucleotide sequence: TGTGCCAGCAGCCCGGACAGGACCTACGAGCAGTACTTC. Translated, it gives CASSPDRTYEQYF. Using reference TRBV7-2 and TRBJ2-7 for the parts outside the CDR3, the full variable domain is GAGVSQSPSNKVTEKGKDVELRCDPISGHTALYWYRQSLGQGLEFLIYFQGNSAPDKSGLPSDRFSAERTGGSVSTLTIQRTQQEDSAVYLCASSPDRTYEQYFGPGTRLTVT.

The chain carries TRBV7-9 and TRBJ2-7; 9 bases map to TRBD1. Germline lookup yields CDR1 SEHNR and CDR2 FQNEAQ (reference sequence). V shed 3 bases, J shed 7 bases, and the junction held 13 bases outside the gene matches. CDR3 size: 16 residues. The CDR3 DNA sequence: TGTGCCAGCAGCTTGAAACAGGGGGCTCAAACCGGGGAGCAGTACTTC. It translates to CASSLKQGAQTGEQYF.

V usage is TRBV27 and J usage is TRBJ2-7, with a tentative D call TRBD2 (6 bases). Germline CDR1 is MNHEY and CDR2 is SMNVEV (reference sequence). There are 14 residues in the CDR3. Deletions cut 5 bases from V and 2 bases from J, with 13 bases between. This chain's CDR3 is CASSKGTRAYEQYF. In DNA, the CDR3 is TGTGCCAGCAGTAAAGGGACTCGTGCCTACGAGCAGTACTTC.

This rearrangement joins TRBV5-1 to TRBJ2-6; perhaps TRBD1 as D (5 bases). The V gene's germline CDR1 is SGHRS and CDR2 YFSETQ. The CDR3 has 15 amino acids. Trimming left V 2 bases short and J 0 bases short, with 6 bases between. The CDR3 here is CASSLGDSGANVLTF. In nucleotides, the CDR3 is TGCGCCAGCAGCTTAGGGGACTCTGGGGCCAACGTCCTGACTTTC.

The J gene is TRBJ1-1, the V gene TRBV6-1, with a possible D match to TRBD1 (5 bases). The CDR3 contains 14 residues. Germline V gene lookup returns CDR1 MNHNS and CDR2 SASEGT. Trimming removed 7 bases at V and 4 bases at J, with 16 bases between. CDR3 nucleotide sequence: TGTGCCAGCAAATCGGGGGGGTACGGCACTGAAGCTTTCTTT. As protein: CASKSGGYGTEAFF.

This clone has more than one count but fewer than ten. V usage is TRBV18 and J usage is TRBJ1-4; D remains ambiguous. V was cut by 6 bases and J by 7 bases, with 9 bases left in between. This CDR3 contains 12 residues. Germline assignment: CDR1 KGHSH and CDR2 LQKENI. DNA of the CDR3: TGTGCCAGCTCCCTAGGATTTGAAAAACTGTTTTTT. It encodes CASSLGFEKLFF.

The genes are TRBV6-1 and TRBJ1-2; no firm D call. CDR1 is MNHNS, CDR2 SASEGT, per germline. The CDR3 sequence is 16 residues long. V lost 3 bases, J lost 6 bases, and 20 bases lay in between. Written as DNA, the CDR3 is TGTGCCAGCAGTGACCTGGGAGGCGGGAGTGAAAATGGCTACACCTTC. Protein product: CASSDLGGGSENGYTF.

The CDR3 DNA sequence: TGCGCCAGCAGCCACAGGGGTACTGAAGCTTTCTTT. Residues: CASSHRGTEAFF. The gene calls are TRBV4-3 and TRBJ1-1; D possibly corresponds to TRBD1 (6 bases). CDR3 size: 12 residues. Trimming pared 3 bases from V and 5 bases from J, leaving 7 bases between. The germline gives CDR1 LGHNA, CDR2 YSLEER.

This clone was seen more than once but under ten times. The V call is TRBV6-5, the J call TRBJ2-7; the D gene is possibly TRBD1 (6 bases). The germline gives CDR1 MNHEY, CDR2 SVGAGI. V lost 1 base and J 0 bases, leaving 10 bases between the germline ends. The CDR3 runs to 15 residues. The CDR3 DNA is TGTGCCAGCAGTTACTTTACAGGGAGCTCCTACGAGCAGTACTTC. This codes for CASSYFTGSSYEQYF.